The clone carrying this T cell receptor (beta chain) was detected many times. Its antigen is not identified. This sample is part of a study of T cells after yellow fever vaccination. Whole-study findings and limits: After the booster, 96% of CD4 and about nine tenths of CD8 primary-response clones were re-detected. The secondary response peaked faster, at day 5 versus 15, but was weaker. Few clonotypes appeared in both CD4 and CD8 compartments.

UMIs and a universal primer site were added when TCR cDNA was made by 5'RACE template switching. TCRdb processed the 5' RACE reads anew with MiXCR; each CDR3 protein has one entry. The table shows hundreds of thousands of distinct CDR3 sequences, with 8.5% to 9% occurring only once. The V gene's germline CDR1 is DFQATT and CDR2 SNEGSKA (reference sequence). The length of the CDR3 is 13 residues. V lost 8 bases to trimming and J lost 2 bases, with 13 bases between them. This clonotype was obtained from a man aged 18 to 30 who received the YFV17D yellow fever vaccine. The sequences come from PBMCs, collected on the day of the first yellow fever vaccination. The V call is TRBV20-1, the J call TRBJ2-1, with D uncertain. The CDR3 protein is CSTNPATYNEQFF. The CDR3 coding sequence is TGCAGTACCAACCCGGCCACCTACAATGAGCAGTTCTTC.